This T cell receptor (beta chain) was recovered during a study of blood T cell repertoires in COVID-19. On the study more broadly: The samples span acute and convalescent COVID-19 from the United States, Italy and Spain. Nucleic acid was either cDNA or gDNA, and it came from T cells, B-cell-depleted T cells, or PBMCs.

In the source study's methods: Amplification from reference gene primers served as the basis for estimated nucleated cell counts. Sequencing used immunoSEQ multiplex PCR; TCRdb keeps in-frame clones, though not all of them. From that table come the V and J calls and clone size; the DNA was used to work out D and trimming. The sample has about 120,000 clones; 81% are singletons. The CDR3 covers 14 residues. Germline V gene lookup returns CDR1 LGHNA and CDR2 YSLEER. V lost 3 bases, J lost 0 bases, and 6 bases lay in between. The chain joins TRBV4-3 to TRBJ1-5; no firm D call. This receptor was taken from a human donor in a cohort sampled during active COVID-19. Sequenced: peripheral blood. CDR3 residues: CASSHVNSNQPQHF. CDR3 nucleotide sequence: TGCGCCAGCAGCCACGTAAATAGCAATCAGCCCCAGCATTTT.